Following are 29 T cell receptor beta chains from one sample sequenced in a study of beta chain features in type 1 diabetes. The investigators reverse transcribed all of the isolated RNA, so they sequenced expressed TCRB transcripts. Generated by immunoSEQ multiplex PCR, the TCRdb table keeps only in-frame clones and is missing some. The sample lists roughly 450,000 clones; over 9.5% were seen once. Sequencing was done on a sample of naive CD4+ T cells from blood. These receptor sequences come from a woman aged 18-29 years in good health.

For the CDR3, the DNA is TGCGCCAGCAGCATCTACAATGAGCAGTTCTTC. It specifies CASSIYNEQFF. The chain links TRBV5-1 to TRBJ2-1; D is uncertain. The CDR3 length is 11 residues. Between the trimmed V and J ends, which lost 4 bases and 3 bases, there was a span of 2 bases. CDR1 and CDR2 (germline): SGHRS, YFSETQ. Supplemented by reference TRBV5-1 and TRBJ2-1, the full variable domain reads KAGVTQTPRYLIKTRGQQVTLSCSPISGHRSVSWYQQTPGQGLQFLFEYFSETQRNKGNFPGRFSGRQFSNSRSEMNVSTLELGDSALYLCASSIYNEQFFGPGTRLTVL.

This chain connects TRBV4-2 to TRBJ2-1, with a weak D call TRBD2 (7 bases). The CDR3 runs 17 residues. Germline CDR1 reads LGHNA; CDR2 reads YNFKEQ. V was shortened by 4 bases and J by 8 bases, with 24 bases between the two germline ends. The CDR3 nucleotides are TGTGCCAGCAGCCGGGAGGGGCCCGGGGGCATCGTGTATGAGCAGTTCTTC. Translating gives CASSREGPGGIVYEQFF.

This clone was seen a handful of times. The V gene is TRBV5-1, the J gene TRBJ2-3, with TRBD1 matching over 9 bases. Germline trimming cut 4 bases from V and 1 base from J; bases unmatched to any gene: 4. The germline V gene has CDR1 SGHRS and CDR2 YFSETQ. This CDR3 is 15 amino acids long. The CDR3 DNA is TGCGCCAGCAGCGCGGGACAGGGCGGCACAGATACGCAGTATTTT. Amino acids: CASSAGQGGTDTQYF.

The rearrangement uses TRBV6-6 and TRBJ1-2, with D unclear. The germline V and J ends were trimmed by 0 bases and 6 bases, with 11 bases remaining between them. CDR1 MNHNY and CDR2 SVGAGI come from the germline V gene (reference sequence). This CDR3 contains 14 residues. CDR3 protein: CASSYSGQEDGYTF. CDR3 nucleotides: TGTGCCAGCAGTTACTCTGGTCAGGAAGATGGCTACACCTTC.

This clone was picked up one time. The gene calls are TRBV4-3 and TRBJ1-4, with 9 bases fitting TRBD1. Germline V lookup: CDR1 LGHNA, CDR2 YSLEER. V dropped 4 bases and J dropped 1; count of bases not matched to a gene: 16. This CDR3 has 20 residues. CDR3 DNA sequence: TGCGCCAGCAGCCCCGGCGCGGGACAGGGTCACGGGGTAACTAATGAAAAACTGTTTTTT. It yields the protein CASSPGAGQGHGVTNEKLFF.

This clone has only a few counts. This rearrangement joins TRBV7-3 to TRBJ2-7; D might be TRBD2 (5 bases). The CDR3 contains 14 residues. V was trimmed by 5 bases and J by 0 bases, leaving 11 bases between them. Germline CDR1 SGHTA, CDR2 FQGTGA. Written as DNA, the CDR3 is TGTGCCAGCAGCCCAGCGGAAAGCTCCTACGAGCAGTACTTC. It translates to CASSPAESSYEQYF.

A few counts support this clone. The CDR3 region is CASSPNSGMTETQYF. The CDR3 nucleotides read TGTGCCAGCAGCCCGAATAGCGGGATGACGGAGACCCAGTACTTC. The rearrangement joins TRBV7-6 to TRBJ2-5, with 8 bases fitting TRBD2. The length of the CDR3 is 15 residues. Germline assignment: CDR1 SGHVS and CDR2 FNYEAQ. Unmatched junction bases numbered 10, after V lost 5 bases and J lost 5 bases.

This chain joins TRBV7-2 and TRBJ1-1, with D maybe TRBD1 (6 bases). V shed 5 bases and J shed 6 bases, with 16 bases lying between them. The germline gives CDR1 SGHTA, CDR2 FQGNSA. This CDR3 region has 14 residues. CDR3 bases: TGTGCCAGCAGCCTCACAGGGTCGGTCGCTGAAGCTTTCTTT. Its protein is CASSLTGSVAEAFF.

This clone was picked up a small number of times. The V gene is TRBV7-9, the J gene TRBJ1-2; the D gene is possibly TRBD1 (6 bases). V dropped 3 bases and J dropped 6 bases, with 17 bases sitting between them. Germline V gene lookup returns CDR1 SEHNR and CDR2 FQNEAQ (reference sequence). The CDR3 covers 15 residues. The CDR3 DNA reads as TGTGCCAGCAGCTTTTACGACAGGCTCGAAGATGGCTACACCTTC. Amino acid sequence: CASSFYDRLEDGYTF. The full variable domain, completed using reference TRBV7-9 and TRBJ1-2, is DTGVSQNPRHKITKRGQNVTFRCDPISEHNRLYWYRQTLGQGPEFLTYFQNEAQLEKSRLLSDRFSAERPKGSFSTLEIQRTEQGDSAMYLCASSFYDRLEDGYTFGSGTRLTVV.

This clone came up a few times. V gene TRBV6-6 combines with J gene TRBJ2-7; 7 nucleotides line up with TRBD1. V gave up 0 bases and J gave up 0 bases; unmatched junction bases: 2. The CDR3 spans 15 residues. Per the germline V gene, CDR1 is MNHNY and CDR2 is SVGAGI (reference sequence). CDR3 in amino acids: CASSYSGDSSYEQYV. In nucleotides, the CDR3 is TGTGCCAGCAGTTACTCGGGGGACAGCTCCTACGAGCAGTACGTC.

This clone has just one count. This chain links TRBV28 with TRBJ1-2; D is undetermined. The CDR3 covers 14 residues. Per germline, CDR1 MDHEN and CDR2 SYDVKM. Deletions cut 6 bases from V and 8 bases from J, with 19 bases between. Written as DNA, the CDR3 is TGTGCCAGCAGGCCCCCGGGTTACGGCGCGGGCTACACCTTC. Its protein product is CASRPPGYGAGYTF.

The rearrangement uses TRBV2 and TRBJ1-3; TRBD1 might be the D (6 bases). V lost 5 bases and J 0 bases, leaving 14 bases between the germline ends. Germline CDR1 and CDR2: SNHLY and FYNNEI. This CDR3 is built from 16 residues. CDR3 bases: TGTGCCAGCAGTCCAACCGGGACAAGCTCTGGAAACACCATATATTTT. It translates to CASSPTGTSSGNTIYF.

This clone has more than one count but fewer than ten. The chain has TRBV28 and TRBJ2-6; D is perhaps TRBD1 (7 bases). Germline CDR1 MDHEN, CDR2 SYDVKM. The CDR3 totals 18 residues. Trimming took 3 bases from V and 1 from J, leaving 16 bases between them. The CDR3 loop is CASSLEGQPSSGANVLTF. For the CDR3, the DNA is TGTGCCAGCAGTTTGGAGGGACAGCCAAGTTCTGGGGCCAACGTCCTGACTTTC.

The chain is built from TRBV2 and TRBJ1-5; 9 bases agree with TRBD1. J was trimmed by 5 bases and V by 6 bases; bases with no gene match: 11. This CDR3 spans 16 amino acids. Germline CDR1 reads SNHLY; CDR2 reads FYNNEI. The chain's CDR3 is CASRWGSGQGYQPQHF. CDR3 in DNA: TGTGCCAGCAGGTGGGGTTCGGGACAGGGCTATCAGCCCCAGCATTTT.

V gene TRBV4-2 combines with J gene TRBJ2-1, with TRBD2 as a possible D gene (7 bases). This CDR3 comprises 19 residues. The ends were cut back, 6 bases at V and 1 base at J, with 25 bases in the middle. Germline loops: CDR1 LGHNA, CDR2 YNFKEQ. In DNA form, the CDR3 reads TGTGCCAGCAGAGACCAGACCTTTTCGGGGGGCCAGTCCTACAATGAGCAGTTCTTC. Translation: CASRDQTFSGGQSYNEQFF.

The J gene is TRBJ2-6, the V gene TRBV5-1; D possibly corresponds to TRBD1 (6 bases). With 4 bases removed from V and 0 bases from J, the gap between germline ends came to 14 bases. The CDR3 extends over 17 amino acids. Germline V CDR1 and CDR2: SGHRS, YFSETQ. CDR3 nucleotides: TGCGCCAGCAGCCGGGACACTTCCTCCTCTGGGGCCAACGTCCTGACTTTC. Its protein is CASSRDTSSSGANVLTF.

This clone appeared a few times. The junction departs from germline at one end; a sequencing error may be responsible. This chain links TRBV29-1 with TRBJ2-5; D possibly corresponds to TRBD2 (5 bases). The CDR3 consists of 13 residues. Per germline, CDR1 SQVTM and CDR2 ANQGSEA. The CDR3 DNA reads TGCAGCCTTGCTGGAGGAACCGACGAGAACCAGTACTTC. Its protein is CSLAGGTDENQYF.

The V call is TRBV28, the J call TRBJ2-2, with no clear D. The V gene's germline CDR1 is MDHEN and CDR2 SYDVKM. V dropped 3 bases and J dropped 4 bases, with 9 bases sitting between them. The CDR3 is 14 amino acids. This CDR3 is CASSFLGITGELFF. CDR3 DNA: TGTGCCAGCAGTTTCCTGGGAATCACCGGGGAGCTGTTTTTT.

This clone has only a few counts. Since no conserved phenylalanine or tryptophan closes the CDR3, a read error is the likely cause. Because the CDR3's place on the DNA is in doubt, the DNA is left out and the CDR3 is given as listed by TCRdb. V usage is TRBV7-2 and J usage is TRBJ1-2; the DNA was not compared with TRBD1, the D call given in the table. The length of the CDR3 is 9 amino acids, counting both ends. Germline-derived CDR1 and CDR2 are SGHTA and FQGNSA. The CDR3 is CASSQRTVE.

This clone was detected a few times. V usage is TRBV30 and J usage is TRBJ1-1; TRBD1 is a possible D gene (5 bases). This CDR3 has 11 amino acids. Germline CDR1 is GTSNPN and CDR2 is SVGIG (reference sequence). With 2 bases removed from V and 8 bases from J, the gap between germline ends came to 9 bases. CDR3 region: CAWSSGAEAFF. In DNA, the CDR3 is TGTGCCTGGAGTTCCGGGGCGGAAGCTTTCTTT.

This sequence joins TRBV4-2 and TRBJ2-6; 8 nucleotides line up with TRBD1. The CDR3 is 18 amino acids. The J segment lost 1 base and the V segment lost 1 base, leaving 6 bases of the junction unmatched. Germline V lookup: CDR1 LGHNA, CDR2 YNFKEQ. The CDR3: CASSQAGQGGSGANVLTF. In DNA form, the CDR3 reads TGTGCCAGCAGCCAAGCCGGACAGGGTGGGTCTGGGGCCAACGTCCTGACTTTC.

This CDR3 reads CASSLGPGRPYF. As DNA, the CDR3 is TGTGCCAGCAGCCTTGGGCCGGGACGTCCGTACTTC. This sequence joins TRBV14 and TRBJ2-5; the D gene could be TRBD1 or TRBD2 (5 bases each). The CDR3 contains 12 residues. Trimming removed 4 bases at V and 13 bases at J, with 16 bases between. The germline CDR1 and CDR2 sequences are SGHDN and FVKESK.

The chain recombines TRBV5-1 with TRBJ2-3; a weak D match, TRBD1 (6 bases). The length of the CDR3 is 14 residues. Germline loops: CDR1 SGHRS, CDR2 YFSETQ. Trimming removed 3 bases at V and 2 bases at J, with 10 bases between. The CDR3 DNA sequence: TGCGCCAGCAGCTCCGGACAGCCCACAGATACGCAGTATTTT. It specifies CASSSGQPTDTQYF. The full variable domain, in which reference TRBV5-1 and TRBJ2-3 provide the parts outside the CDR3, is KAGVTQTPRYLIKTRGQQVTLSCSPISGHRSVSWYQQTPGQGLQFLFEYFSETQRNKGNFPGRFSGRQFSNSRSEMNVSTLELGDSALYLCASSSGQPTDTQYFGPGTRLTVL.

The rearrangement links TRBV6-1 to TRBJ1-1; D is ambiguous. V gave up 4 bases and J gave up 7 bases, with 10 bases separating them. Germline CDR1 is MNHNS and CDR2 is SASEGT. The CDR3 loop spans 12 amino acids. The CDR3 is CASSARRDEAFF. The CDR3 region has the DNA TGTGCCAGCAGTGCTAGGCGAGATGAAGCTTTCTTT.

This clone turned up a few times. V gene TRBV5-4 combines with J gene TRBJ2-1, with TRBD2 matching over 9 bases. CDR3 length: 15 amino acids. The germline V gene encodes CDR1 SGHNT and CDR2 YYREEE (reference sequence). The junction had 2 bases not matched to a gene; V was cut back by 2 bases and J by 2 bases. The CDR3, as DNA: TGTGCCAGCAGCTTCCCTAGCGGGACCTACAATGAGCAGTTCTTC. Its translation is CASSFPSGTYNEQFF.

The sample holds a few counts of this clone. The gene calls are TRBV7-2 and TRBJ2-3, with TRBD2 matching 7 bases. The CDR3 contains 17 residues. Germline CDR1 and CDR2: SGHTA and FQGNSA. V trimming: 3 bases; J trimming: 0 bases; junction bases outside the gene matches: 9. CDR3 protein: CASSLDSSGTSTDTQYF. CDR3 sequence (DNA): TGTGCCAGCAGCTTGGATTCTAGCGGAACTAGCACAGATACGCAGTATTTT.

The V and J genes are TRBV9 and TRBJ2-5; tentative D call: TRBD2 (5 bases). The CDR3 spans 14 residues. Germline-derived CDR1 and CDR2 are SGDLS and YYNGEE. V lost 4 bases to trimming and J lost 4 bases, with 14 bases between them. CDR3 loop: CASSTRGDGETQYF. CDR3 coding DNA: TGTGCCAGCAGCACTAGAGGAGATGGAGAGACCCAGTACTTC.

Only a few counts were recorded for this clone. The gene calls are TRBV18 and TRBJ2-1; TRBD1 agrees at 7 bases. Germline values: CDR1 KGHSH, CDR2 LQKENI. After removal of 2 bases from V and 4 bases from J, the junction contained 5 bases not matched to a gene. The CDR3 runs 15 residues. CDR3 region: CASSPMGQTYNEQFF. CDR3 bases: TGTGCCAGCTCACCAATGGGACAGACATACAATGAGCAGTTCTTC.

This clone was detected a few times. The chain uses TRBV9 and TRBJ1-1; D is unclear. Germline CDR1 reads SGDLS; CDR2 reads YYNGEE. This CDR3 has 14 residues. V gave up 4 bases and J gave up 1 base, with 11 bases separating them. Written as DNA, the CDR3 is TGTGCCAGCAGCTCAGACCACGGGAACACTGAAGCTTTCTTT. It yields the protein CASSSDHGNTEAFF.